One sample yielded the 12 T cell receptor beta chains listed below, sequenced in a study of cytomegalovirus exposure and HLA in healthy donors. With 60 Vbeta and 13 Jbeta primers, the PCR was carried out. Assay used: immunoSEQ multiplex PCR; TCRdb lists only in-frame clones, some missing. The sample has around 100,000 clones, 67% seen once. The sample comprised PBMCs. These receptors all come from a young man in good health and CMV-seronegative.

This sequence joins TRBV7-6 and TRBJ1-1, with 9 bases matching TRBD1. V trimming: 1 base; J trimming: 0 bases; junction bases outside the gene matches: 6. This CDR3 comprises 17 residues. From germline, CDR1 is SGHVS and CDR2 FNYEAQ. CDR3 region: CASSLGTGGDMNTEAFF. CDR3 nucleotides: TGTGCCAGCAGCTTAGGAACAGGGGGCGACATGAACACTGAAGCTTTCTTT.

In its sample, this clone was seen a few times. The chain carries TRBV28 and TRBJ1-2; 12 bases are shared with TRBD1. The germline V gene has CDR1 MDHEN and CDR2 SYDVKM. V lost 2 bases to trimming and J lost 7 bases; unmatched junction nucleotides: 8. The CDR3 is made up of 16 amino acids. This chain's CDR3 is CASSLVFGTGGGGYTF. The CDR3 DNA follows: TGTGCCAGCAGTTTAGTTTTCGGGACAGGGGGCGGTGGCTACACCTTC.

This clone occurred a few times. In DNA form, the CDR3 reads TGTGCCGCGAGGGGACAGAACAATCAGCCCCAGCATTTT. Translation gives CAARGQNNQPQHF. The chain couples TRBV28 to TRBJ1-5, with 7 bases matching TRBD1. V dropped 11 bases and J dropped 3; count of bases not matched to a gene: 7. In germline, CDR1 is MDHEN, CDR2 SYDVKM. CDR3 length equals 13 residues.

This rearrangement joins TRBV7-9 to TRBJ1-2; D gene uncertain. Per the germline V gene, CDR1 is SEHNR and CDR2 is FQNEAQ (reference sequence). The germline V and J ends were trimmed by 3 bases and 2 bases, with 7 bases remaining between them. The CDR3 runs 13 residues. Written as DNA, the CDR3 is TGTGCCAGCAGCTTGGCTCAGAACTATGGCTACACCTTC. It yields the protein CASSLAQNYGYTF. Together with reference TRBV7-9 and TRBJ1-2, the CDR3 gives the full variable domain: DTGVSQNPRHKITKRGQNVTFRCDPISEHNRLYWYRQTLGQGPEFLTYFQNEAQLEKSRLLSDRFSAERPKGSFSTLEIQRTEQGDSAMYLCASSLAQNYGYTFGSGTRLTVV.

This chain joins TRBV6-1 and TRBJ2-7, with TRBD2 matching 8 bases. Germline trimming cut 8 bases from V and 4 bases from J; bases unmatched to any gene: 13. This CDR3 is built from 15 residues. The germline V gene has CDR1 MNHNS and CDR2 SASEGT. CDR3: CASSVRRGESYEQYF. DNA for the CDR3: TGTGCCAGCTCCGTCAGGCGGGGGGAAAGTTACGAGCAGTACTTC.

This chain links TRBV4-1 with TRBJ2-3, with 9 bases identical to TRBD2. Germline CDR1 MGHRA, CDR2 YSYEKL. Trimming removed 4 bases from V and 5 bases from J; junction bases left unmatched: 10. The CDR3 loop spans 16 amino acids. In DNA, the CDR3 is TGCGCCAGCAGCCCATATAGCGGGAGTGTCGTAGATACGCAGTATTTT. It yields the protein CASSPYSGSVVDTQYF.

The CDR3 DNA is TGCGCCAGCAGCTTGGCCGACGGGAGAGAAGCTTTCTTT. Translation gives CASSLADGREAFF. The genes are TRBV5-1 and TRBJ1-1; D unclear. The V end lost 0 bases, the J end lost 8 bases, and 11 bases lay between the germline ends. The CDR3 sequence is 13 residues long. CDR1 and CDR2 (germline): SGHRS, YFSETQ.

This chain's CDR3 is CASSPRVAGTAYQETQYF. The CDR3 DNA sequence: TGTGCCAGCTCACCACGCGTGGCCGGGACAGCGTACCAAGAGACCCAGTACTTC. The chain employs TRBV18 and TRBJ2-5; TRBD1 aligns across 7 bases. V was clipped by 1 base and J by 0 bases; unmatched bases: 11. The CDR3 length is 18 residues. CDR1 is KGHSH, CDR2 LQKENI, per germline. Combining the CDR3 with reference TRBV18 and TRBJ2-5 gives the whole variable domain NAGVMQNPRHLVRRRGQEARLRCSPMKGHSHVYWYRQLPEEGLKFMVYLQKENIIDESGMPKERFSAEFPKEGPSILRIQQVVRGDSAAYFCASSPRVAGTAYQETQYFGPGTRLLVL.

The V gene is TRBV27, the J gene TRBJ1-1; tentatively, D is TRBD1 (6 bases). This CDR3 has 13 residues. V gave up 8 bases and J gave up 1 base, with 11 bases separating them. Germline assignment: CDR1 MNHEY and CDR2 SMNVEV (reference sequence). Here the CDR3 reads CASGPTGNTEAFF. CDR3 nucleotides: TGTGCCAGCGGGCCGACAGGGAACACTGAAGCTTTCTTT.

The chain joins TRBV27 to TRBJ2-1; 8 bases are a match to TRBD1. The CDR3 spans 13 residues. CDR1 and CDR2 from the germline V gene are MNHEY and SMNVEV (reference sequence). The V segment lost 5 bases and the J segment 5 bases; nucleotides outside the gene matches: 2. DNA for the CDR3: TGTGCCAGCAGTATGGACAGGGACAATGAGCAGTTCTTC. It is translated as CASSMDRDNEQFF.

Worth noting for this clone: The junction does not match germline at one end; this may be a read error. The sample contains more than one DNA sequence encoding this CDR3. V usage is TRBV29-1 and J usage is TRBJ1-1, with 10 bases identical to TRBD1. The CDR3 runs 13 residues. From germline, CDR1 is SQVTM and CDR2 ANQGSEA. The CDR3 nucleotides are TGCAGCGTTGTTGGACAGGGGGGAACTGAGGCTTTCTTT. This gives the protein CSVVGQGGTEAFF. The full variable domain, with the rest looked up from reference TRBV29-1 and TRBJ1-1, is SAVISQKPSRDICQRGTSLTIQCQVDSQVTMMFWYRQQPGQSLTLIATANQGSEATYESGFVIDKFPISRPNLTFSTLTVSNMSPEDSSIYLCSVVGQGGTEAFFGQGTRLTVV.

The J gene is TRBJ2-6, the V gene TRBV5-6; 9 bases agree with TRBD2. With V trimmed by 3 bases and J by 2 bases, 12 bases remained unmatched. CDR1 and CDR2 (germline): SGHDT, YYEEEE. The CDR3 is 19 amino acids. The CDR3 region is CASSWGISGSPTGANVLTF. The CDR3 nucleotides read TGTGCCAGCAGCTGGGGAATTAGCGGGAGCCCCACTGGGGCCAACGTCCTGACTTTC.